This T cell receptor beta chain is drawn from a study of T-cell reconstitution after alpha-beta-depleted transplantation in children. The CDR3 consists of 16 residues. The ends lost 0 bases at V and 1 base at J; junction bases unmatched: 4. Germline-derived CDR1 and CDR2 are MGHRA and YSYEKL. A TCRbeta library incorporating unique molecular identifiers was prepared. TCRdb processed the PCR reads anew with MiXCR; each CDR3 protein has one entry. This sample yields fewer than 90,000 distinct CDR3 sequences, of which 5.5% to 7.5% are seen a single time; around 2.4% belongs to the top ten. In its sample, this clonotype was seen many times.

The receptor comes from a human donor who donated a stem cell graft to a child with acute lymphoblastic leukemia. The specimen comprised PBMCs from the stem cell graft donor, sampled from the stem cell graft. The chain has TRBV4-1 and TRBJ2-3; 7 bases fit TRBD2. This chain's CDR3 is CASSQEDRGGTDTQYF. CDR3 coding DNA: TGCGCCAGCAGCCAAGAGGACCGGGGGGGCACAGATACGCAGTATTTT.